Below, 6 T cell receptor beta chains from the same sample are listed, as sequenced in a study of T cells in Graves' hyperthyroidism and ophthalmopathy. Researchers amplified the TCR beta CDR3 regions from RNA transcripts. Primed by the HTBI set, a first-round RT-PCR was run on the TCR CDR3. Using its own MiXCR run on the multiplex PCR reads, TCRdb lists one record per CDR3 protein. The sample shows under 350,000 distinct CDR3 sequences, about 17% of them seen only once. The sequenced sample consisted of blood. These receptors were obtained from a woman aged 60-75 years with Graves' ophthalmopathy.

Ten or more counts support this clonotype. The chain couples TRBV27 to TRBJ2-1; perhaps TRBD1 as D (6 bases). V lost 7 bases to trimming and J lost 6 bases, with 16 bases between them. The germline V gene encodes CDR1 MNHEY and CDR2 SMNVEV (reference sequence). There are 14 residues in the CDR3. The CDR3 DNA sequence: TGTGCCAGCACCTCTGCAGGGGCCCTCAATGAGCAGTTCTTC. It yields the protein CASTSAGALNEQFF.

This clonotype was recorded at least ten times. The chain employs TRBV18 and TRBJ1-3; D remains ambiguous. Trimming removed 2 bases from V and 0 bases from J, with 5 bases in between. There are 14 residues in the CDR3. CDR1 is KGHSH and CDR2 is LQKENI in the germline V gene. CDR3 nucleotide sequence: TGTGCCAGCTCACCAACGGACTCTGGAAACACCATATATTTT. Protein: CASSPTDSGNTIYF.

This clonotype was detected ten times or more. The chain carries TRBV7-8 and TRBJ2-1, with D perhaps given as TRBD1 or TRBD2 (6 bases each). Per the germline V gene, CDR1 is SGHVS and CDR2 is FQNEAQ. Trimming cost V 4 bases and J 6 bases, with 19 bases left between them. The CDR3 is made up of 16 amino acids. CDR3 sequence reads: CASSWGAPMDVNEQFF. The CDR3 DNA sequence: TGTGCCAGCAGCTGGGGGGCTCCTATGGATGTCAATGAGCAGTTCTTC.

This chain connects TRBV29-1 to TRBJ1-2; 7 bases agree with TRBD1. This CDR3 comprises 13 residues. Germline assignment: CDR1 SQVTM and CDR2 ANQGSEA. The junction had 9 bases not matched to a gene; V was cut back by 6 bases and J by 5 bases. The chain's CDR3 is CSVGRQGRYGYTF. The CDR3, as DNA: TGCAGCGTGGGCAGACAGGGACGGTATGGCTACACCTTC.

The chain joins TRBV20-1 to TRBJ2-2, with TRBD1 matching over 9 bases. Trimming removed 6 bases from V and 5 bases from J; junction bases left unmatched: 13. Germline CDR1 and CDR2: DFQATT and SNEGSKA (reference sequence). The CDR3 totals 16 residues. CDR3 residues: CSAGGRDRAETGELFF. The CDR3 region has the DNA TGCAGTGCGGGAGGAAGGGACAGGGCGGAAACCGGGGAGCTGTTTTTT.

This clonotype showed up many times. The chain joins TRBV11-1 to TRBJ1-2; D is perhaps TRBD1 (5 bases). Germline V gene data show CDR1 as SGHAT and CDR2 as FQDESV (reference sequence). The CDR3 has 14 amino acids. V lost 3 bases to trimming and J lost 3 bases, with 11 bases between them. This chain's CDR3 is CASSFEGPYYGYTF. For the CDR3, the DNA is TGTGCCAGCAGCTTCGAGGGGCCTTACTATGGCTACACCTTC. The full variable domain, in which reference TRBV11-1 and TRBJ1-2 provide the parts outside the CDR3, is EAEVAQSPRYKITEKSQAVAFWCDPISGHATLYWYRQILGQGPELLVQFQDESVVDDSQLPKDRFSAERLKGVDSTLKIQPAELGDSAMYLCASSFEGPYYGYTFGSGTRLTVV.